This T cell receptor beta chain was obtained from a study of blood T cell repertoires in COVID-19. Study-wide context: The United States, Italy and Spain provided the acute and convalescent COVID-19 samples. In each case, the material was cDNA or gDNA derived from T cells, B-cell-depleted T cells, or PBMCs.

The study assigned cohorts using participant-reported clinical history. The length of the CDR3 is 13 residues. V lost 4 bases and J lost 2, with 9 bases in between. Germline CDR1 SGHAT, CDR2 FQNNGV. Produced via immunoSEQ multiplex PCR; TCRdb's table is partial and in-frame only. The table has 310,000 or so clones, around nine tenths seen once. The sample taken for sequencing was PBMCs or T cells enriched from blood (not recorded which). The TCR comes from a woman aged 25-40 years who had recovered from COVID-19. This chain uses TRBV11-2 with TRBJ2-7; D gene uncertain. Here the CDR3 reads CASSWALTYEQYF. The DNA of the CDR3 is TGTGCCAGCAGCTGGGCACTTACCTACGAGCAGTACTTC.